Below are 18 T cell receptor beta chains sequenced from a single sample in a study of blood T cell repertoires in COVID-19. Sequencing used immunoSEQ multiplex PCR; TCRdb keeps in-frame clones, though not all of them. The sample includes approximately 250,000 clones, approximately 88% of them seen just once. Sequences were obtained from PBMCs or T cells enriched from blood (not recorded which). These receptors were obtained from a woman younger than 45 who had recovered from COVID-19.

The gene calls are TRBV13 and TRBJ2-3; weak D call: TRBD2 (6 bases). The CDR3 is 15 residues long. The V and J ends lost 5 bases and 2 bases respectively, with 14 bases between them. Germline CDR1 is PRHDT and CDR2 is FYEKMQ (reference sequence). The CDR3 coding sequence is TGTGCCAGCAGCCTCCGTGGAGGGATCACAGATACGCAGTATTTT. It encodes CASSLRGGITDTQYF.

This clone was seen just once. This chain joins TRBV10-3 and TRBJ1-1; D might be TRBD1 (5 bases). The CDR3 totals 16 residues. The germline CDR1 and CDR2 sequences are ENHRY and SYGVKD. Deletions cut 3 bases from V and 5 bases from J, with 19 bases between. CDR3 sequence reads: CAISESPFESGTEAFF. Here the CDR3 DNA reads TGTGCCATCAGTGAATCTCCGTTTGAGTCAGGGACTGAAGCTTTCTTT.

This clone was recorded once. The V gene is TRBV7-6, the J gene TRBJ2-1, with TRBD2 matching 7 bases. Germline V lookup: CDR1 SGHVS, CDR2 FNYEAQ. The V segment lost 9 bases and the J segment 4 bases; nucleotides outside the gene matches: 18. The CDR3 is 17 residues long. The CDR3 is CASNSPSRGVSYNEQFF. The CDR3 coding sequence is TGTGCCAGTAACTCCCCCTCTCGGGGGGTCTCTTACAATGAGCAGTTCTTC. Using reference TRBV7-6 and TRBJ2-1 for the parts outside the CDR3, the full variable domain is GAGVSQSPRYKVTKRGQDVALRCDPISGHVSLYWYRQALGQGPEFLTYFNYEAQQDKSGLPNDRFSAERPEGSISTLTIQRTEQRDSAMYRCASNSPSRGVSYNEQFFGPGTRLTVL.

The chain joins TRBV15 to TRBJ1-2; the D is unclear. V gave up 5 bases and J gave up 4 bases, with 8 bases separating them. CDR3 length: 12 amino acids. The V gene's germline CDR1 is LNHNV and CDR2 YYDKDF (reference sequence). In nucleotides, the CDR3 is TGTGCCACCAGCGGGGAGATCTATGGCTACACCTTC. It specifies CATSGEIYGYTF.

The genes are TRBV5-1 and TRBJ2-7; D possibly corresponds to TRBD2 (7 bases). This CDR3 is built from 14 residues. Trimming removed 5 bases from V and 4 bases from J, with 16 bases in between. Germline assignment: CDR1 SGHRS and CDR2 YFSETQ. CDR3 in amino acids: CASRGAGAFYEQYF. In DNA, the CDR3 is TGCGCCAGCAGAGGGGCGGGGGCCTTTTACGAGCAGTACTTC.

The rearrangement links TRBV4-3 to TRBJ1-2; 8 bases align to TRBD1. The V segment lost 3 bases and the J segment 8 bases; nucleotides outside the gene matches: 11. CDR1 and CDR2 (germline): LGHNA, YSLEER. This CDR3 spans 15 amino acids. This CDR3 is CASSQRRTGLDGYTF. In DNA, the CDR3 is TGCGCCAGCAGCCAGAGGCGGACAGGGTTGGACGGCTACACCTTC.

The CDR3, as DNA: TGTGCCAGCAGATACAGGGGGCAAGGGGAAGCTTTCTTT. It is translated as CASRYRGQGEAFF. The V gene is TRBV27, the J gene TRBJ1-1, with 9 bases fitting TRBD1. The V segment lost 6 bases and the J segment 8 bases; nucleotides outside the gene matches: 7. CDR1 and CDR2 from the germline V gene are MNHEY and SMNVEV (reference sequence). The CDR3 runs to 13 residues.

The chain has TRBV7-9 and TRBJ2-4, with 13 bases aligning to TRBD2. Germline V gene sequence: CDR1 SEHNR, CDR2 FQNEAQ (reference sequence). The CDR3 is 17 amino acids. The V gene end was trimmed by 5 bases and the J gene end by 0 bases; junction bases not matched to a gene: 4. The chain's CDR3 is CASSNTSGRVAKNIQYF. In DNA, the CDR3 is TGTGCCAGCAGCAACACTAGCGGGAGGGTAGCCAAAAACATTCAGTACTTC. The complete variable domain, with remaining parts taken from reference TRBV7-9 and TRBJ2-4, reads DTGVSQNPRHKITKRGQNVTFRCDPISEHNRLYWYRQTLGQGPEFLTYFQNEAQLEKSRLLSDRFSAERPKGSFSTLEIQRTEQGDSAMYLCASSNTSGRVAKNIQYFGAGTRLSVL.

In its sample, this clone was seen once. This chain uses TRBV4-2 with TRBJ2-3, with TRBD2 matching 14 bases. CDR1 and CDR2 from the germline V gene are LGHNA and YNFKEQ. The junction had 2 bases not matched to a gene; V was cut back by 3 bases and J by 6 bases. CDR3 length equals 15 residues. The CDR3 protein is CASSQTSGGEDTQYF. The CDR3 DNA reads TGTGCCAGCAGCCAGACTAGCGGGGGGGAGGATACGCAGTATTTT.

The chain recombines TRBV19 with TRBJ2-7; no definite D call. The germline V gene has CDR1 LNHDA and CDR2 SQIVND (reference sequence). V shed 1 base and J shed 2 bases, with 9 bases lying between them. CDR3 length: 14 amino acids. The CDR3, as DNA: TGTGCCAGTAGTATAGGAGGCGGAACCTACGAGCAGTACTTC. Residues: CASSIGGGTYEQYF.

The genes are TRBV7-9 and TRBJ2-3; D gene ambiguous. In germline, CDR1 is SEHNR, CDR2 FQNEAQ (reference sequence). Trimming removed 5 bases at V and 2 bases at J, with 11 bases between. The CDR3 totals 14 residues. The CDR3 sequence is CASSRDVLTDTQYF. The CDR3 region has the DNA TGTGCCAGCAGCCGAGATGTTCTCACAGATACGCAGTATTTT.

The chain uses TRBV7-6 and TRBJ1-1; 7 bases fit TRBD1. Losses at the gene ends were 2 bases for V and 2 bases for J; bases not matched to a gene: 5. Germline lookup yields CDR1 SGHVS and CDR2 FNYEAQ. The CDR3 is made up of 15 amino acids. CDR3 sequence reads: CASSLFTGVNTEAFF. In DNA, the CDR3 is TGTGCCAGCAGCTTATTTACAGGGGTAAACACTGAAGCTTTCTTT.

The rearrangement links TRBV6-5 to TRBJ2-2; TRBD1 agrees at 7 bases. The V gene end was trimmed by 4 bases and the J gene end by 5 bases; junction bases not matched to a gene: 10. Germline V CDR1 and CDR2: MNHEY, SVGAGI. The CDR3 extends over 16 amino acids. The CDR3 coding sequence is TGTGCCAGCAGTTGGGGGCGACAGGGTTGGACCGGGGAGCTGTTTTTT. Translating it yields CASSWGRQGWTGELFF.

The chain is built from TRBV4-3 and TRBJ2-5; D is perhaps TRBD2 (6 bases). Germline CDR1 reads LGHNA; CDR2 reads YSLEER. The V gene lost 0 bases and the J gene lost 5 bases, with 13 bases spanning the gap. This CDR3 has 15 amino acids. In nucleotides, the CDR3 is TGCGCCAGCAGCCAAGATGTGGAGGGGTACGAGACCCAGTACTTC. It yields the protein CASSQDVEGYETQYF.

This chain links TRBV27 with TRBJ2-3; D uncertain. This CDR3 comprises 15 residues. V shed 6 bases and J shed 6 bases, with 19 bases lying between them. The germline V gene has CDR1 MNHEY and CDR2 SMNVEV (reference sequence). The CDR3: CASRYPGAGLDTQYF. In nucleotides, the CDR3 is TGTGCCAGCAGATACCCTGGAGCTGGCTTGGATACGCAGTATTTT.

This clone appeared a few times. V usage is TRBV29-1 and J usage is TRBJ1-2, with TRBD1 matching 9 bases. Germline V CDR1 and CDR2: SQVTM, ANQGSEA. The CDR3 loop spans 12 amino acids. The V segment lost 4 bases and the J segment 8 bases; nucleotides outside the gene matches: 5. CDR3 sequence: CSVVQGAFGYTF. In DNA form, the CDR3 reads TGCAGCGTTGTACAGGGGGCTTTCGGCTACACCTTC.

The rearrangement links TRBV6-5 to TRBJ2-2; 14 bases map to TRBD2. Germline CDR1 MNHEY, CDR2 SVGAGI. The junction had 3 bases not matched to a gene; V was cut back by 6 bases and J by 6 bases. This CDR3 is 15 amino acids long. The CDR3 here is CASSGLAGGPGELFF. As DNA, the CDR3 is TGTGCCAGCAGCGGACTAGCGGGGGGCCCCGGGGAGCTGTTTTTT.

This chain joins TRBV21-1 and TRBJ1-5. TRBV21-1 is a known pseudogene. The length of the CDR3 is 13 residues. CDR3 bases: TGTGCCAGCAGCAAATTTAGTAACGTTGTTCGGCATTTT. Encoded protein: CASSKFSNVVRHF.